The present T cell receptor (beta chain) was sequenced within a study of PD-1 blockade in mismatch repair-deficient tumors. Study overall: Patients had more than ten mismatch repair-deficient cancer types, all previously treated and progressing.

Trimming removed 1 base from V and 2 bases from J, with 5 bases in between. The CDR3 sequence is 13 residues long. In germline, CDR1 is MNHNS, CDR2 SASEGT. As for this clone: No antigen is known for it.

General study results and limits: Tumor-resident clones, often undetectable pretreatment in blood, expanded then contracted after pembrolizumab.

TCRdb's copy holds only in-frame clones and misses some; the assay was immunoSEQ multiplex PCR. The sample lists 90,000 to 130,000 clones; 60% to 85% were seen once. The TCR-sequenced patients were a few responders to pembrolizumab. The chain employs TRBV6-1 and TRBJ1-2, with D hard to call. The sequencing used peripheral blood, collected 60 weeks after starting pembrolizumab. The sequence came from an adult with mismatch repair-deficient cancer. The CDR3 region is CASSEGQNYGYTF. As DNA, the CDR3 is TGTGCCAGCAGTGAAGGGCAAAACTATGGCTACACCTTC.